This is a list of T cell receptor beta chains from one sample in a study of T cells in Graves' hyperthyroidism and ophthalmopathy. TCRdb ran MiXCR on the multiplex PCR reads and lists one entry per CDR3 protein. This table has 300,000 to 400,000 distinct CDR3 sequences, about 14% appearing once. Sequenced input: blood. The receptors derive from a woman in her 30s with Graves' ophthalmopathy. Both conserved end residues are part of each CDR3. Each record gives: J gene, D gene, clone size, V gene, CDR3 DNA, CDR3 protein. D genes are given only for firm matches. Rows give clone size only sometimes, using once, few, many, or a class for an expanded clone.

J: TRBJ2-5; D: -; size: many; V: TRBV9; DNA: TGTGCCAGCAGCGTAGGAGGGGGGGGCCCAAGAGAGACCCAGTACTTC; CDR3: CASSVGGGGPRETQYF
J: TRBJ1-3; D: -; size: many; V: TRBV28; DNA: TGTGCCAGCAGTGAGGACATCCGACTCTCTGGAAACACCATATATTTT; CDR3: CASSEDIRLSGNTIYF
J: TRBJ1-1; D: -; size: many; V: TRBV3-1; DNA: TGTGCCAGCAGCCAAGATCTGGAGCGGGACACTGAAGCTTTCTTT; CDR3: CASSQDLERDTEAFF
J: TRBJ2-7; D: -; size: few; V: TRBV28; DNA: TGTGCCAGCCCGCCAACTGGGACTCCGGCCTACGGGCAGTACTTC; CDR3: CASPPTGTPAYGQYF
J: TRBJ2-1; D: TRBD2; size: many; V: TRBV7-2; DNA: TGTGCCAGCAGCTTACTACTAGCGGGGGGAGACAATGAGCAGTTCTTC; CDR3: CASSLLLAGGDNEQFF
J: TRBJ2-2; D: -; size: -; V: TRBV29-1; DNA: TGCAGCGTTGATGCAGGGTTCATCACCGGGGAGCTGTTTTTT; CDR3: CSVDAGFITGELFF
J: TRBJ2-1; D: -; size: once; V: TRBV5-1; DNA: TGCGCCAGCAGCTTGCAGACTTACAATGAGCAGTTCTTC; CDR3: CASSLQTYNEQFF
J: TRBJ1-6; D: -; size: many; V: TRBV27; DNA: TGTGCCAGCAGTTCAATCTCGTCATACTCCTATAATTCACCCCTCCACTTT; CDR3: CASSSISSYSYNSPLHF
J: TRBJ2-7; D: TRBD2; size: many; V: TRBV5-1; DNA: TGCGCCAGCAGCCTCCTCGTGCTAGCGGGGGGGCCCGACGAGCAGTACTTC; CDR3: CASSLLVLAGGPDEQYF
J: TRBJ2-7; D: TRBD1; size: many; V: TRBV10-3; DNA: TGTGCCATCAGTCCTCGGGACAGGGTTTTTGGCGAGCAGTACTTC; CDR3: CAISPRDRVFGEQYF
J: TRBJ1-1; D: -; size: many; V: TRBV13; DNA: TGTGCCAGCGGAATAAGGACAGAATTGAACACTGAAGCTTTCTTT; CDR3: CASGIRTELNTEAFF
J: TRBJ1-6; D: TRBD1; size: -; V: TRBV7-6; DNA: TGTGCCAGCAGCCCCAGACAGGGCGGTGTTTCACCCCTCCACTTT; CDR3: CASSPRQGGVSPLHF
J: TRBJ2-1; D: -; size: few; V: TRBV13; DNA: TGTGCCAGCAGGGTACAGATAAATACCTACAATGAGCAGTTCTTC; CDR3: CASRVQINTYNEQFF
J: TRBJ2-3; D: TRBD1; size: many; V: TRBV7-8; DNA: TGTGCCAGCAGCTTAGAGAGACAGGGCGCAGATACGCAGTATTTT; CDR3: CASSLERQGADTQYF
J: TRBJ1-4; D: TRBD1; size: -; V: TRBV5-6; DNA: TGTGCCAGCAGCTTGGTGGGGGACAGGGCTAATGAAAAACTGTTTTTT; CDR3: CASSLVGDRANEKLFF
J: TRBJ1-1; D: -; size: many; V: TRBV2; DNA: TGTGCCAGCAGAGTCGGGGAGACAAAGAACACTGAAGCTTTCTTT; CDR3: CASRVGETKNTEAFF
J: TRBJ1-1; D: TRBD1; size: many; V: TRBV19; DNA: TGTGCCAGTAGTGTCAATCCGGGACAGGGGAACACTGAAGCTTTCTTT; CDR3: CASSVNPGQGNTEAFF
J: TRBJ2-5; D: -; size: many; V: TRBV28; DNA: TGTGCCAGCAGTCTACAGGGTCACCAAGAGACCCAGTACTTC; CDR3: CASSLQGHQETQYF
J: TRBJ1-2; D: TRBD1; size: many; V: TRBV28; DNA: TGTGCCAGCAGGGGGACAGGGTTTTATGAGGATGGCTACACCTTC; CDR3: CASRGTGFYEDGYTF
J: TRBJ2-5; D: -; size: -; V: TRBV9; DNA: TGTGCCAGCAGCGGGGCAGGGGAAGAGACCCAGTACTTC; CDR3: CASSGAGEETQYF